The entry that follows covers one T cell receptor (beta chain) sequence. The clone's antigen remains unknown. One base away there is no much larger clone; base qualities are not given. For the CD8 naive samples, CD45RO-negative cells were positively selected for CCR7, yielding a CD45RA+CCR7+ population from which TemRA cells were excluded. Healthy HIV-negative adults with no recently reported acute infections or vaccinations were included as donors. Every donor was a Caucasian adult residing in Nashville, Tennessee, USA. After blood collection by leukapheresis, PBMCs were isolated using Ficoll-Histopaque density gradient centrifugation and then cryopreserved in the vapor phase of liquid nitrogen. Purity and quantity of every magnetically sorted T cell population were checked by analytical flow cytometry. Each sorted fraction had its genomic DNA isolated and then quantified by UV absorbance on a Nanodrop 2000c.

The CDR3 sequence holds 17 residues, the cysteine and phenylalanine included. Only the CDR3 DNA stays, 51 bases, in frame from base 1. For this chain, trimming is 3 bases at the V end and 5 bases at the J end, and the number of junction bases without a gene match is 13. CDR1 MGHRA and CDR2 YSYEKL were looked up in the germline V gene. TCR CDR3 regions were amplified from genomic DNA by multiplex PCR using the deep immunoSEQ assay. For each cell subset, the extracted genomic DNA was distributed evenly across all wells of several immunoSEQ 96-well plates, and each plate served as one replicate. For sorted subsets, each replicate PCR was loaded with roughly 200 ng genomic DNA, equivalent to some 31,000 T cell genomes. The purified libraries were quantified using a Qubit 3.0 fluorometer, sized with a Bioanalyzer 2100, and then quantified again using the KAPA Library Quantification kit. A separate single-read 150-cycle Illumina NextSeq 550 flow cell was used to sequence each immunoSEQ 96-well plate. Regarding the original processing steps: Because the immunoSEQ output held only junctional sequences and lacked quality scores, the filtering could not match the filtering applied to full-length reads. Sequences were annotated with PyIR, a Python wrapper for IgBLAST v1.9, using IMGT germline references to assign V/J genes and CDR3. Reads were removed for weak V/J assignments (E-value above 1e-6), missing CDR3, stop codons, out-of-frame junctions, or ambiguous translated residues. A V3J clonotype was defined by an identical inferred V gene, J gene, and CDR3 amino acid sequence. The percentage overlap between two repertoires was calculated by dividing the number of shared unique clonotypes by the size of the smaller repertoire. Three approaches were used to assess repertoire richness: RTK rarefaction, the Chao1 estimator, and Recon v2.1 estimates of unobserved clonotypes. OLGA was used to compute generation probabilities for all TCRbeta clonotypes that the gDNA method yielded from several donors. TCRdb holds this immuneACCESS table with in-frame rearrangements only. Some clones are missing; in checked studies, unresolved V genes explain under half, and the rest has no known cause. From that table come the V and J calls and clone size; the DNA was used to work out D and trimming. Within this sample are under 850,000 clones, with around 92% of them counted one time only. The ten largest clones take up approximately 25% of the sample.

The data were obtained in a study of shared clonotypes between healthy human individuals (TCRdb year 2020). Context from the whole study: The cohort comprised a couple of women and a few men aged 18 to 49 years. For each donor, CD4 naive and CD4 memory were each run on three plates, CD8 naive on two plates, and CD8 memory on one plate. To estimate repertoire size and how much clonotypes are shared between individuals, the study performed deep sequencing of blood TCR repertoires from five healthy adults. Libraries were prepared and TCR repertoires were sequenced by different laboratories using diverse techniques, in order to increase sequencing depth and limit assay-specific biases. Each donor's leukapheresis produced roughly between about 0.85 and 10 billion PBMCs. Overall results and qualifications from the work: Compared with non-shared clonotypes, the clonotypes found in all four sorted-subset donors had higher generation probabilities. Across a few donors, approximately 4.9% of naive CD4, 3% to 4% of naive CD8, about 2.3% of memory CD4, and approximately 0.4% of memory CD8 clonotypes were shared. Sampling was limited to blood, and TCR repertoires in tissue likely differ from TCR repertoires in blood. Based on pairwise subsampling, the degree of clonotype sharing among donors was expected to be affected by sequencing depth. Because the study included a small number of donors, the genetic and exposure-history diversity represented was limited. Incomplete sequencing was indicated by rarefaction of sorted-subset datasets, despite the large sequencing depth. Estimated clonotype richness was generally larger for naive than for memory subsets.

The sample consisted of naive CD8+ T cells sorted from blood. The sample's cell subset or site, from its label and the paper: CD45RA+CCR7+. This chain joins TRBV4-1 to TRBJ2-7; TRBD1 matches 10 bases in the middle. This TCR derives from a man in his thirties or forties in good health. Here is the DNA: TGCGCCAGCAGCCAGTGGGCGACCGGGACAGGGGTTGACGAGCAGTACTTC. Translated, this gives CASSQWATGTGVDEQYF.